Following are 32 T cell receptor beta chains from one sample sequenced in a study of glioma-infiltrating T cells. Using RNA template, CDR3s of TCR alpha and beta were amplified with iRepertoire arm-PCR. TCRdb re-analysed the multiplex PCR reads in MiXCR, keeping a single row per CDR3 protein. The sample includes approximately 120,000 distinct CDR3 sequences, about 23% of them seen just once. The source material was glioma tissue, nonneoplastic brain tissue, or PBMCs (not recorded which). Receptor source: a human donor with low-grade glioma or glioblastoma, undergoing nonglioma brain surgery, or in good health (not recorded which).

Remarks on this clonotype: This may arise from a read error, as a much more abundant clone is one base away. The chain has TRBV7-2 and TRBJ2-5, with D possibly TRBD2 on 5 matching bases. Germline loops: CDR1 SGHTA, CDR2 FQGNSA. The CDR3 is 15 amino acids. For the CDR3, the DNA is TGTGCCATCAGCTTTGGCGGGTATCCTCAAGAGACCCAGTACTTC. Translation gives CAISFGGYPQETQYF.

This clonotype was counted between two and nine times. V usage is TRBV5-4 and J usage is TRBJ2-7; D tentatively reads TRBD1 or TRBD2 (5 bases each). Looked up from germline, CDR1 is SGHNT and CDR2 is YYREEE (reference sequence). Trimming took off 4 bases at V and 0 bases at J, with 14 bases between the two ends. The CDR3 runs to 15 residues. Written as DNA, the CDR3 is TGTGCCAGCAGCCGGCCCGGGACGGCCTCCTACGAGCAGTACTTC. Protein product: CASSRPGTASYEQYF.

This clonotype has only a few counts. A read error may explain this, as a much larger clone is one base away. The CDR3 does not close with the conserved phenylalanine or tryptophan, likely indicating a read error. The DNA is left out, because the CDR3 cannot be placed on it with certainty; the CDR3 is given as TCRdb lists it. The J gene is TRBJ1-1, the V gene TRBV12-3 or TRBV12-4. With termini counted, the CDR3 has 10 amino acids. The CDR3 protein is CASSFERVAL.

Ten or more counts support this clonotype. The chain is built from TRBV6-6 and TRBJ1-1, with D perhaps matching TRBD1 (6 bases). Trimming left V 2 bases short and J 4 bases short, with 20 bases between. The CDR3 sequence is 17 residues long. Per the germline V gene, CDR1 is MNHNY and CDR2 is SVGAGI (reference sequence). The CDR3: CASSYGQGSLYLTEAFF. The DNA for the CDR3 is TGTGCCAGCAGTTACGGGCAGGGGTCCCTATATCTCACTGAAGCTTTCTTT.

This clonotype was observed many times. The chain couples TRBV7-9 to TRBJ1-2; D perhaps matches TRBD1 (5 bases). Germline-derived CDR1 and CDR2 are SEHNR and FQNEAQ (reference sequence). V was pared by 1 base and J by 5 bases, with 11 bases between. CDR3 length: 14 residues. CDR3 region: CASSLVQGIYGYTF. The DNA for the CDR3 is TGTGCCAGCAGCTTAGTCCAGGGCATTTATGGCTACACCTTC.

The chain joins TRBV18 to TRBJ2-1, with 12 bases matching TRBD2. The V and J ends lost 4 bases and 3 bases, in that order; junction bases with no gene match: 13. This CDR3 has 19 residues. Germline-derived CDR1 and CDR2 are KGHSH and LQKENI. The chain's CDR3 is CASSRGARRLAGDYNEQFF. The CDR3 DNA reads as TGTGCCAGCTCACGGGGAGCCAGGCGACTAGCGGGAGACTACAATGAGCAGTTCTTC.

The table lists this clonotype with many counts. The J gene is TRBJ1-1, the V gene TRBV6-1; D uncertain. V gave up 6 bases and J gave up 1 base, with 12 bases separating them. The CDR3 consists of 14 residues. Germline V CDR1 and CDR2: MNHNS, SASEGT. The CDR3 DNA is TGTGCCAGCAGGCCCGCGAACCAGAACACTGAAGCTTTCTTT. Protein product: CASRPANQNTEAFF.

Points on this clonotype: One end of the junction fails to match germline, which may point to a read error. This chain links TRBV20-1 with TRBJ2-7; no clear D. The CDR3 is 14 amino acids. The V gene's germline CDR1 is DFQATT and CDR2 SNEGSKA (reference sequence). This chain's CDR3 is CSPSEDGRTYEQYF. The CDR3 DNA follows: TGCAGTCCTAGTGAGGACGGCCGAACCTACGAGCAGTACTTC.

This clonotype was seen repeatedly, ten times or more. The CDR3 sequence: CSARGAGGYNEQFF. The CDR3 DNA reads TGCAGCGCCCGAGGAGCGGGTGGCTACAATGAGCAGTTCTTC. The chain is built from TRBV29-1 and TRBJ2-1, with a possible D match to TRBD2 (6 bases). V lost 7 bases to trimming and J lost 3 bases, with 16 bases between them. Germline loops: CDR1 SQVTM, CDR2 ANQGSEA. CDR3 length equals 14 residues.

This clonotype was detected ten times or more. V is TRBV28 and J is TRBJ2-4; D is perhaps TRBD1 or TRBD2 (5 bases each). The V and J ends lost 3 bases and 1 base respectively, with 10 bases between them. CDR3 length: 15 amino acids. The V gene's germline CDR1 is MDHEN and CDR2 SYDVKM. CDR3 DNA sequence: TGTGCCAGCAGTTTCCCCGGGACGGCCAAAAACATTCAGTACTTC. Protein sequence: CASSFPGTAKNIQYF.

This clonotype was observed at least ten times. The chain couples TRBV28 to TRBJ2-5; weak D call: TRBD2 (6 bases). Germline V lookup: CDR1 MDHEN, CDR2 SYDVKM. V was shortened by 7 bases and J by 1 base, with 13 bases between the two germline ends. The CDR3 has 14 amino acids. DNA of the CDR3: TGTGCCAGCACCCCTGGGGGGAGCCAAGAGACCCAGTACTTC. Amino acid sequence: CASTPGGSQETQYF.

This clonotype was seen just once. The junction shows a germline mismatch at one end, possibly a read error. V gene TRBV6-9 combines with J gene TRBJ1-1; no clear D. The germline V gene encodes CDR1 MNHGY and CDR2 SVAAGI. The CDR3 consists of 13 residues. The DNA of the CDR3 is TGTGCCAGCAGTTCAACAGTGGGCACTGAGGCTTTCTTT. The encoded protein is CASSSTVGTEAFF.

This clonotype occurred many times. A much larger clone is a single base away; this may be a read error. The V and J genes are TRBV3-1 and TRBJ2-3, with D unresolved. The V gene's germline CDR1 is LGHDT and CDR2 YNNKEL (reference sequence). There are 14 residues in the CDR3. Trimming removed 1 base from V and 1 base from J, with 6 bases in between. CDR3 region: CASSQVSGTDTQYF. The DNA for the CDR3 is TGTGCCAGCAGCCAAGTATCTGGCACAGATACGCAGTATTTT.

The chain is built from TRBV11-1 and TRBJ2-6; perhaps TRBD2 as D (5 bases). V gave up 5 bases and J gave up 4 bases, with 9 bases separating them. CDR1 SGHAT and CDR2 FQDESV come from the germline V gene (reference sequence). The length of the CDR3 is 14 residues. The CDR3 coding sequence is TGTGCCAGCAGCCCTTTAGCGGGGGCCAACGTCCTGACTTTC. Translation gives CASSPLAGANVLTF.

This clonotype was counted ten times or more. The chain is built from TRBV18 and TRBJ1-1, with D unresolved. The CDR3 sequence is 14 residues long. The germline V and J ends were trimmed by 3 bases and 7 bases, with 15 bases remaining between them. Germline CDR1 and CDR2: KGHSH and LQKENI. Here the CDR3 reads CASSPRLEYFEAFF. In DNA form, the CDR3 reads TGTGCCAGCTCACCTCGTTTGGAGTATTTTGAAGCTTTCTTT.

This clonotype was detected ten times or more. The chain combines TRBV10-3 with TRBJ2-3; 11 nucleotides line up with TRBD2. V was clipped by 5 bases and J by 8 bases; unmatched bases: 15. The CDR3 consists of 17 residues. The germline CDR1 and CDR2 sequences are ENHRY and SYGVKD. The CDR3 reads CAISPAGTSGSLTTQYF. The CDR3 DNA follows: TGTGCCATCAGTCCAGCGGGTACTAGCGGGAGTCTGACTACGCAGTATTTT.

V is TRBV19 and J is TRBJ1-2, with D possibly matching TRBD1 (5 bases). This CDR3 contains 14 residues. Deletions cut 7 bases from V and 10 bases from J, with 22 bases between. Germline V gene sequence: CDR1 LNHDA, CDR2 SQIVND (reference sequence). CDR3 nucleotides: TGTGCCAGTACCCATCTGGGGGTTACGGGCCTCTACACCTTC. The encoded protein is CASTHLGVTGLYTF.

Regarding this clonotype: Since a much larger clone is just one base distant, this may be a read error. The rearrangement joins TRBV6-1 to TRBJ2-7; 12 bases are shared with TRBD2. From germline, CDR1 is MNHNS and CDR2 SASEGT. The CDR3 runs to 14 residues. CDR3 residues: CAGSRLAGVYEQYF. CDR3 coding DNA: TGTGCCGGCAGCAGACTAGCGGGAGTCTACGAGCAGTACTTC.

The V call is TRBV29-1, the J call TRBJ1-2, with unresolved D. Germline lookup yields CDR1 SQVTM and CDR2 ANQGSEA. V lost 6 bases and J lost 5, with 16 bases in between. The CDR3 consists of 13 residues. CDR3 DNA: TGCAGCGTCTCCCTGGGAGCTTTTTATGGCTACACCTTC. As protein: CSVSLGAFYGYTF.

This clonotype has at least ten counts. V gene TRBV4-1 combines with J gene TRBJ1-3, with 12 nucleotides matching TRBD1. The CDR3 contains 16 residues. The ends lost 4 bases at V and 1 base at J; junction bases unmatched: 2. Germline V gives CDR1 MGHRA, CDR2 YSYEKL. The CDR3 loop is CASSPGQGASGNTIYF. The CDR3 DNA follows: TGCGCCAGCAGCCCGGGACAGGGGGCATCTGGAAACACCATATATTTT.

This clonotype was counted at least ten times. The chain has TRBV28 and TRBJ2-7, with 14 bases aligning to TRBD2. This CDR3 has 14 amino acids. In germline, CDR1 is MDHEN, CDR2 SYDVKM. V trimming: 10 bases; J trimming: 3 bases; junction bases outside the gene matches: 5. CDR3 DNA sequence: TGTGCCACCCGCGGGACTAGCGGGAGCTACGAGCAGTACTTC. Protein sequence: CATRGTSGSYEQYF.

This clonotype was seen many times. The chain recombines TRBV6-6 with TRBJ2-2, with 7 bases matching TRBD2. This CDR3 has 17 residues. Germline loops: CDR1 MNHNY, CDR2 SVGAGI (reference sequence). After removal of 0 bases from V and 1 base from J, the junction contained 5 bases not matched to a gene. The DNA for the CDR3 is TGTGCCAGCAGTTACTCGATAGCTAGCGGGAACACCGGGGAGCTGTTTTTT. Its protein is CASSYSIASGNTGELFF.

Details on this clonotype: A much larger clonotype is one base distant, so this may be a read error. The V gene is TRBV7-2, the J gene TRBJ2-3, with D unclear. In germline, CDR1 is SGHTA, CDR2 FQGNSA. The CDR3 sequence is 14 residues long. This CDR3 reads CANSLDGGPDTQYF. The CDR3 region has the DNA TGTGCCAACAGCTTAGACGGCGGTCCAGATACGCAGTATTTT.

This clonotype was seen repeatedly, ten times or more. The V and J genes are TRBV6-1 and TRBJ1-1; unclear D gene. The V end was cut by 7 bases, the J end by 2 bases, with 11 bases between. Germline values: CDR1 MNHNS, CDR2 SASEGT. The CDR3 spans 13 residues. The CDR3 region is CASKAGVNTEAFF. CDR3 DNA sequence: TGTGCCAGCAAAGCAGGAGTAAACACTGAAGCTTTCTTT.

This clonotype appeared many times. An end of the junction differs from the germline gene, which may be a read error. V gene TRBV6-1 combines with J gene TRBJ2-3, with D perhaps matching TRBD1 (5 bases). Germline CDR1 is MNHNS and CDR2 is SASEGT. CDR3 length equals 13 residues. DNA of the CDR3: TGTGCCAGCAGAGAAGACTGGGGCGATACGCAGTATTTT. Translated: CASREDWGDTQYF.

In this sample, this clonotype turned up many times. V gene TRBV20-1 combines with J gene TRBJ2-5; tentative D call: TRBD2 (6 bases). The germline V and J ends were trimmed by 1 base and 1 base, with 10 bases remaining between them. CDR3 size: 14 residues. The V gene's germline CDR1 is DFQATT and CDR2 SNEGSKA (reference sequence). The CDR3 DNA is TGCAGTGCTAGAGTCCCTAGCGTCCAAGAGACCCAGTACTTC. This codes for CSARVPSVQETQYF.

The chain carries TRBV29-1 and TRBJ1-4; 8 bases are shared with TRBD1. Germline loops: CDR1 SQVTM, CDR2 ANQGSEA. V dropped 5 bases and J dropped 5; count of bases not matched to a gene: 7. CDR3 length: 14 residues. In DNA, the CDR3 is TGCAGCGTTAGCCGGACAGGGAACAATGAAAAACTGTTTTTT. Amino acids: CSVSRTGNNEKLFF.

This clonotype was seen repeatedly, ten times or more. The chain joins TRBV2 to TRBJ2-3, with D perhaps matching TRBD2 (5 bases). CDR3 size: 12 residues. With 7 bases removed from V and 2 bases from J, the gap between germline ends came to 7 bases. In germline, CDR1 is SNHLY, CDR2 FYNNEI. CDR3: CASNSATDTQYF. CDR3 coding DNA: TGTGCCAGCAATAGCGCCACAGATACGCAGTATTTT.

Regarding this clonotype: A junction boundary mismatches the germline segment, possibly from a read error. The chain links TRBV6-2 or TRBV6-3 to TRBJ1-5; D may be TRBD1 (6 bases). The CDR3 spans 15 residues. Per the germline V gene, CDR1 is MNHEY and CDR2 is SVGEGT. CDR3 nucleotide sequence: TGTGCCCGCCGCCGTTTCTTGGGGGGCGGCCCGCCCCCGCATTTT. Its translation is CARRRFLGGGPPPHF.

Of note for this clonotype: A much more abundant neighbour one base away suggests this may be a read error. The V call is TRBV29-1, the J call TRBJ2-3; a weak D match, TRBD2 (6 bases). CDR1 and CDR2 from the germline V gene are SQVTM and ANQGSEA. The CDR3 covers 15 residues. Here the CDR3 DNA reads TGCAGCGTCCTAGGACTAAATGGTGTTACAGATGCGCAGTATTTT. Protein product: CSVLGLNGVTDAQYF.

At least ten counts were recorded for this clonotype. This chain uses TRBV19 with TRBJ2-2; tentatively, D is TRBD1 (6 bases). The CDR3 runs to 18 residues. The germline CDR1 and CDR2 sequences are LNHDA and SQIVND (reference sequence). Trimming stripped 3 bases from V and 1 base from J, with 18 bases between. CDR3 nucleotide sequence: TGTGCCAGTAGTATGGGGGCACCAGGGAGACAGAACACCGGGGAGCTGTTTTTT. Amino acid sequence: CASSMGAPGRQNTGELFF.

This clonotype was detected many times. The chain combines TRBV19 with TRBJ1-1, with TRBD1 matching 10 bases. The CDR3 has 17 amino acids. Germline V CDR1 and CDR2: LNHDA, SQIVND (reference sequence). V lost 0 bases to trimming and J lost 1 base; unmatched junction nucleotides: 5. The CDR3 sequence is CASSIDPGTGANTEAFF. The CDR3 coding sequence is TGTGCCAGTAGTATAGATCCCGGGACAGGGGCGAACACTGAAGCTTTCTTT.